The 20 T cell receptor beta chains below come from one sample, sequenced in a study of cytomegalovirus exposure and HLA in healthy donors. The data were produced by immunoSEQ multiplex PCR, yet TCRdb's version contains in-frame clones alone and is incomplete. The table lists about 140,000 clones, around 80% of them singletons. What was sequenced was PBMCs. These receptors came from a man younger than 45 in good health and CMV-seropositive.

This rearrangement joins TRBV5-1 to TRBJ1-4; the D is unclear. The CDR3 sequence is 15 residues long. V was cut by 0 bases and J by 3 bases, with 9 bases left in between. Germline assignment: CDR1 SGHRS and CDR2 YFSETQ. CDR3 sequence reads: CASSLADTANEKLFF. The CDR3, as DNA: TGCGCCAGCAGCTTGGCTGACACGGCTAATGAAAAACTGTTTTTT. The full variable domain, its missing parts supplied by reference TRBV5-1 and TRBJ1-4, is KAGVTQTPRYLIKTRGQQVTLSCSPISGHRSVSWYQQTPGQGLQFLFEYFSETQRNKGNFPGRFSGRQFSNSRSEMNVSTLELGDSALYLCASSLADTANEKLFFGSGTQLSVL.

The chain joins TRBV5-1 to TRBJ2-7; 9 bases are a match to TRBD1. V was clipped by 0 bases and J by 3 bases; unmatched bases: 4. Per germline, CDR1 SGHRS and CDR2 YFSETQ. CDR3 length equals 15 residues. The chain's CDR3 is CASSLGGQGLYEQYF. The CDR3 DNA sequence: TGCGCCAGCAGCTTGGGGGGACAGGGTCTCTACGAGCAGTACTTC.

V is TRBV25-1 and J is TRBJ1-1; D may be TRBD1 (5 bases). Trimming left V 5 bases short and J 8 bases short, with 12 bases between. Germline V gene lookup returns CDR1 MGHDK and CDR2 SYGVNS. CDR3 length equals 12 residues. The DNA for the CDR3 is TGTGCCAGCAGTCGGGGGGGGGAGGAAGCTTTCTTT. This encodes CASSRGGEEAFF.

The rearrangement joins TRBV5-6 to TRBJ2-1; the D is unclear. The CDR3 length is 13 residues. Germline V gives CDR1 SGHDT, CDR2 YYEEEE. Trimming took off 1 base at V and 6 bases at J, with 8 bases between the two ends. CDR3 protein: CASSLYSPNEQFF. In DNA form, the CDR3 reads TGTGCCAGCAGCTTGTACAGTCCCAATGAGCAGTTCTTC.

This chain connects TRBV6-5 to TRBJ2-7, with 8 bases fitting TRBD2. The CDR3 contains 15 residues. The ends lost 2 bases at V and 1 base at J; junction bases unmatched: 4. Per germline, CDR1 MNHEY and CDR2 SVGAGI. CDR3 DNA sequence: TGTGCCAGCAGTTACCGAGGACTAGCATCCTACGAGCAGTACTTC. This translates into CASSYRGLASYEQYF.

This chain connects TRBV9 to TRBJ2-3; possibly TRBD1 for D (5 bases). CDR1 and CDR2 from the germline V gene are SGDLS and YYNGEE. This CDR3 has 14 amino acids. Trimming shortened V by 4 bases and J by 3 bases, and 12 bases separated the two germline ends. The CDR3 region is CASSLDSLTDTQYF. Written as DNA, the CDR3 is TGTGCCAGCAGCCTTGACAGTCTGACAGATACGCAGTATTTT.

This clone was counted ten times or more. The chain is built from TRBV7-9 and TRBJ1-6; 7 nucleotides align to TRBD1. There are 14 residues in the CDR3. Germline CDR1 is SEHNR and CDR2 is FQNEAQ (reference sequence). With 5 bases clipped from V and 7 bases from J, the junction kept 5 bases outside the gene matches. CDR3 sequence: CASSLLQGNSPLHF. The CDR3, as DNA: TGTGCCAGCAGCCTTCTACAGGGGAATTCACCCCTCCACTTT.

The chain links TRBV5-1 to TRBJ2-3; tentatively, D is TRBD1 (5 bases). Germline CDR1 and CDR2: SGHRS and YFSETQ. V was shortened by 4 bases and J by 2 bases, with 17 bases between the two germline ends. The CDR3 has 16 amino acids. In DNA form, the CDR3 reads TGCGCCAGCAGCCCGAAAACGACAGCGAACACAGATACGCAGTATTTT. Protein sequence: CASSPKTTANTDTQYF.

This chain uses TRBV6-1 with TRBJ2-1, with D perhaps TRBD2 (5 bases). The CDR3 is 11 amino acids. The germline V gene has CDR1 MNHNS and CDR2 SASEGT. The V end was cut by 10 bases, the J end by 7 bases, with 11 bases between. CDR3 in amino acids: CATIRRNEQFF. The CDR3 DNA reads as TGTGCCACCATTAGGAGGAATGAGCAGTTCTTC.

This clone appeared once. The V call is TRBV2, the J call TRBJ2-7, with D perhaps TRBD1 (5 bases). Germline V gene lookup returns CDR1 SNHLY and CDR2 FYNNEI. V was shortened by 6 bases and J by 1 base, with 13 bases between the two germline ends. CDR3 length: 14 amino acids. CDR3 region: CASSGQGGSYEQYF. CDR3 bases: TGTGCCAGCAGCGGGCAGGGTGGATCCTACGAGCAGTACTTC.

The V call is TRBV29-1, the J call TRBJ1-1; D is ambiguous. Trimming left V 1 base short and J 0 bases short, with 6 bases between. Germline V gene sequence: CDR1 SQVTM, CDR2 ANQGSEA. The CDR3 length is 13 residues. The CDR3 protein is CSVEGRLNTEAFF. The CDR3 bases are TGCAGCGTTGAAGGGCGGTTGAACACTGAAGCTTTCTTT.

The chain links TRBV4-1 to TRBJ2-2; tentative D call: TRBD1 (5 bases). CDR3 length equals 16 residues. Trimming took off 0 bases at V and 0 bases at J, with 8 bases between the two ends. The germline CDR1 and CDR2 sequences are MGHRA and YSYEKL. The CDR3 nucleotides are TGCGCCAGCAGCCAAGAACAACAGGCGAACACCGGGGAGCTGTTTTTT. This encodes CASSQEQQANTGELFF.

This chain connects TRBV5-5 to TRBJ2-1; D possibly corresponds to TRBD1 (5 bases). The V end was cut by 4 bases, the J end by 9 bases, with 11 bases between. Per germline, CDR1 SGHKS and CDR2 YYEKEE (reference sequence). This CDR3 has 12 amino acids. Here the CDR3 reads CASSTDSAEQFF. Written as DNA, the CDR3 is TGTGCCAGCAGCACCGACAGTGCTGAGCAGTTCTTC.

Comments on this clone: Other DNA sequences in this specimen translate into the identical CDR3. The V and J genes are TRBV7-2 and TRBJ1-2; D is unclear. The CDR3 spans 14 residues. Trimming took 5 bases from V and 3 from J, leaving 13 bases between them. Germline V gene sequence: CDR1 SGHTA, CDR2 FQGNSA. This CDR3 reads CASSRSISDYGYTF. For the CDR3, the DNA is TGTGCCAGCAGCCGTAGTATCTCGGACTATGGCTACACCTTC.

The chain has TRBV6-5 and TRBJ1-2; D may be TRBD1 (5 bases). Trimming removed 7 bases at V and 4 bases at J, with 19 bases between. The CDR3 is 15 residues long. Per the germline V gene, CDR1 is MNHEY and CDR2 is SVGAGI. The DNA of the CDR3 is TGTGCCAGCACCCAAACAGGCGGCCTACGCTATGGCTACACCTTC. This encodes CASTQTGGLRYGYTF.

The chain recombines TRBV9 with TRBJ2-6; 10 bases match TRBD2. J gave up 0 bases and V 3 bases, and 9 bases lay outside the gene matches. The CDR3 covers 19 residues. The germline V gene has CDR1 SGDLS and CDR2 YYNGEE. The CDR3 sequence: CASSAVASGRASGANVLTF. CDR3 DNA: TGTGCCAGCAGCGCCGTCGCCAGCGGGAGGGCCTCTGGGGCCAACGTCCTGACTTTC.

The chain recombines TRBV6-6 with TRBJ1-4; D is perhaps TRBD1 (6 bases). This CDR3 is built from 15 residues. Trimming removed 7 bases from V and 8 bases from J, with 20 bases in between. Germline lookup yields CDR1 MNHNY and CDR2 SVGAGI (reference sequence). The CDR3 loop is CASISGEGIWEKLFF. In nucleotides, the CDR3 is TGTGCCAGCATCTCAGGGGAAGGGATTTGGGAAAAACTGTTTTTT.

V is TRBV6-7 and J is TRBJ1-3, with a tentative D call TRBD1 (5 bases). TRBV6-7 is noted as an ORF with a role that remains uncertain. Between the trimmed V and J ends, which lost 4 bases and 1 base, there was a span of 14 bases. The length of the CDR3 is 16 residues. The CDR3 protein is CASSCRREWSGNTIYF. Here the CDR3 DNA reads TGTGCCAGCAGTTGCCGCAGGGAATGGTCTGGAAACACCATATATTTT.

The gene calls are TRBV9 and TRBJ2-7; D unresolved. This CDR3 region has 13 residues. V lost 0 bases and J lost 2, with 6 bases in between. Germline CDR1 is SGDLS and CDR2 is YYNGEE. The CDR3 DNA reads as TGTGCCAGCAGCGTAGGCAGTACCTACGAGCAGTACTTC. Protein: CASSVGSTYEQYF.

The chain carries TRBV27 and TRBJ2-7; D may be TRBD1 (6 bases). Germline CDR1 and CDR2: MNHEY and SMNVEV (reference sequence). V was pared by 5 bases and J by 2 bases, with 10 bases between. The CDR3 length is 13 residues. CDR3 nucleotide sequence: TGTGCCAGCAGTAGAGGACAGACCTACGAGCAGTACTTC. It is translated as CASSRGQTYEQYF.